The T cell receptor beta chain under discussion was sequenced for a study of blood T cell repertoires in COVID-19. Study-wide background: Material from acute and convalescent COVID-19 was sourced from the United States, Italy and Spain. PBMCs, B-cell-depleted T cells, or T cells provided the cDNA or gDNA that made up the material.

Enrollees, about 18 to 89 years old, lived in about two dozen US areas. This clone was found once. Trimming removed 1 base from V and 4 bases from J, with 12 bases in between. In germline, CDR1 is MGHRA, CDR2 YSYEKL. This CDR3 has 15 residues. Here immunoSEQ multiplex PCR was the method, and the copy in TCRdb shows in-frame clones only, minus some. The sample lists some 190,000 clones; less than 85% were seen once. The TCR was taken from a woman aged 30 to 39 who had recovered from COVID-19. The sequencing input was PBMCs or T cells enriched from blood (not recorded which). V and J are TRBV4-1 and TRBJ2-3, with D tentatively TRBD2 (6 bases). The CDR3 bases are TGCGCCAGCAGCCAAGTAGGGACTGGCGCAGATACGCAGTATTTT. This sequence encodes CASSQVGTGADTQYF.